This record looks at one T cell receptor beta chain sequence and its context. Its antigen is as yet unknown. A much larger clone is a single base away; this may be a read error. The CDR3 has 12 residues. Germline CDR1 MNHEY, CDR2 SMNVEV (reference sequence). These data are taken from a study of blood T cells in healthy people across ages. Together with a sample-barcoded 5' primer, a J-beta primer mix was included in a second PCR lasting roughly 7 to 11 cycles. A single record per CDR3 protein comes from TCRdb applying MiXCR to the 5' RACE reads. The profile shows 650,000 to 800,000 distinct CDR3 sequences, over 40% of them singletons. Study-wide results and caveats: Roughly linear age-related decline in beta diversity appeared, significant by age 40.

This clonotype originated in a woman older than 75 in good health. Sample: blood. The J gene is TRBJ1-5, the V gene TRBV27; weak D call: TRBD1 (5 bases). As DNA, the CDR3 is TGTGCCGGCAGCCCCGGGGGACAGCCCCAGCATTTT. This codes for CAGSPGGQPQHF.